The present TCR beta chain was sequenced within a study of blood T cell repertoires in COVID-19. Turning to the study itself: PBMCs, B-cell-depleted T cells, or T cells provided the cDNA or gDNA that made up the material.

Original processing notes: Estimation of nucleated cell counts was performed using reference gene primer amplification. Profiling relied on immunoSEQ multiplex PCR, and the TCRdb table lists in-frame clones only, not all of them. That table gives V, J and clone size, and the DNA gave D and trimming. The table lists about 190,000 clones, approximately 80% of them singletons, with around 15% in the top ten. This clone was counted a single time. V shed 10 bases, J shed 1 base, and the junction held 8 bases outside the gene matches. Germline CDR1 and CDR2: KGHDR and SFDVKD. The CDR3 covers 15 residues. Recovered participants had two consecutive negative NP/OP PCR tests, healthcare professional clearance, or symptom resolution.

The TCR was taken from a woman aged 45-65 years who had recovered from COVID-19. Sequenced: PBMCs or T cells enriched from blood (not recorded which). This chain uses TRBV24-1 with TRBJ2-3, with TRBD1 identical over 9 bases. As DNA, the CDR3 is TGTGCCACTCTATCCCGGGACAGGGGCACAGATACGCAGTATTTT. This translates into CATLSRDRGTDTQYF.